The present TCR beta chain was sequenced within a study of cytomegalovirus exposure and HLA in healthy donors. Study-level background: A data release that came early held roughly 85 million unique TCRs from HLA-typed donors. The study's findings and limits: Three of the chains that were CMV-associated were confirmed in vitro to be specific for CMV antigens.

The CDR3 sequence is 14 residues long. After removal of 4 bases from V and 3 bases from J, the junction contained 5 bases not matched to a gene. Germline V gene sequence: CDR1 LGHNA, CDR2 YSLEER. The PCR contained 60 Vbeta and 13 Jbeta primers. Profiled with immunoSEQ multiplex PCR; TCRdb holds only in-frame clones, not every one. In the table there are about 150,000 clones, 55% to 75% of which are singletons. Turning to this clone: The antigen remains unidentified.

The gene calls are TRBV4-3 and TRBJ1-2, with 7 positions matching TRBD1. The sequence was obtained from a woman between 55 and 75 years old in good health and CMV-seropositive. The sequenced sample was PBMCs. The DNA of the CDR3 is TGCGCCAGCAGCCGGGGCCAGGGGGACTATGGCTACACCTTC. It is translated as CASSRGQGDYGYTF.